This TCR beta chain derives from a study of CD8 T cells in ankylosing spondylitis (dated by TCRdb to about 2017). Turning to the overall study: To find TCR variants linked to disease, the study profiled T cell receptor beta repertoires in ankylosing spondylitis patients and healthy donors. In total, the full study cohort was made up of 95 to 110 healthy donors and more than 20 ankylosing spondylitis patients. Samples of peripheral blood were taken, and for ankylosing spondylitis patients, synovial fluid was collected as well. Paper-wide results and their limitations: The disease-linked clones were reported as significantly enriched in matched synovial fluid samples from ankylosing spondylitis patients. A CD8+ phenotype was shown by the disease-linked clones, which were found at relatively low frequencies in peripheral blood. Some motif variants were previously reported in synovial fluid and blood of reactive arthritis patients, suggesting common disease-initiation mechanisms. A TCR beta motif made up of several highly homologous amino acid variants appeared to be characteristic of blood from ankylosing spondylitis patients.

Concerning this clonotype itself: What antigen it recognizes has not been identified. No much larger clone is present one base from it, and per-base qualities are unavailable.

These reads were obtained on an Illumina HiSeq 2500. Quantitative 5'-RACE with molecular barcodes was used to prepare TCR beta libraries. Turning to the authors' computational methods: Disease-linked TCR variants were identified with a new computational method built on a probabilistic model of VDJ rearrangement. The raw public data were reprocessed by TCRdb itself: fastp quality trimming at Q25, MiXCR clonotype calling, in-frame beta chains only. Merged by CDR3 protein, the rows form single entries marked with the most common genes and DNA. The V and J calls shown here were made by TCRdb, not taken from the authors' results. The sample records approximately 250,000 distinct CDR3 sequences, roughly 25% of which are singletons. The ten largest clones take up less than 0.75% of the sample. The sample was blood, either unsorted or a sorted T cell fraction (not recorded which). The sequence derives from a male donor with ankylosing spondylitis or in good health (not recorded which).

The CDR3 here reads CASSFWGLDEKLFF. The DNA is as follows: TGTGCCAGCAGCTTTTGGGGGCTGGATGAAAAACTGTTTTTT. The rearranged chain carries TRBV2 and TRBJ1-4; the D segment could be TRBD1, given 6 matching bases. V sheds 6 bases and J sheds 6 bases, leaving 14 bases between their ends. The cysteine opens and the phenylalanine closes a CDR3 of 14 amino acids. The CDR3 DNA has 42 bases and is translated from base 1. As encoded in the germline V gene, CDR1 is SNHLY while CDR2 is FYNNEI.